Listed below are T cell receptor beta chains from one sample, sequenced in a study of blood T cell repertoires in COVID-19. TCRdb's copy holds only in-frame clones and misses some; the assay was immunoSEQ multiplex PCR. Of some 290,000 clones in the sample, roughly 86% were seen once. The sequencing sample was made of peripheral blood. The receptors shown here come from a woman aged 25 to 39 with COVID-19, enrolled during active disease. Each CDR3 is given with its conserved first and last residue. The D gene is left open where the match is weak. Not every row has a clone size; where given, it reads once, few, many or a size class.

j_call,d_call,cdr3_length,clone_size,v_call,cdr3_nt,cdr3_aa
TRBJ1-3,.,11,.,TRBV19,TGTGCCACGAGATCTGGAAACACCATATATTTT,CATRSGNTIYF
TRBJ1-2,.,15,.,TRBV2,TGTGCCAGCAGCCCTCGAGGGGGTGTTGACTATGGCTACACCTTC,CASSPRGGVDYGYTF
TRBJ1-4,.,13,.,TRBV30,TGTGCCTGGAGTGTTCGTGAGCGCGAAAAACTGTTTTTT,CAWSVREREKLFF
TRBJ1-3,.,14,.,TRBV5-1,TGCGCCAGCAGCTTGGCGGGATTCGGAAACACCATATATTTT,CASSLAGFGNTIYF
TRBJ1-5,.,12,.,TRBV3-1/TRBV3-2,TGTGCCAGCAGCTATCAAGGGGGGCCCCAGCATTTT,CASSYQGGPQHF
TRBJ1-2,TRBD1,14,.,TRBV3-1/TRBV3-2,TGTGCCAGCAGCCCACAAGGGGGCAGGTATGGCTACACCTTC,CASSPQGGRYGYTF
TRBJ1-3,.,15,.,TRBV7-2,TGTGCCAGCAGCTTAGTGGGGGCGGCCGGAAACACCATATATTTT,CASSLVGAAGNTIYF
TRBJ2-7,.,13,.,TRBV15,TGTGCCACCAGCAGAGATCGGGGTCGCGAGCAGTACTTC,CATSRDRGREQYF
TRBJ1-2,.,16,.,TRBV6-5,TGTGCCAGCAGTTACTCGCTGGCAGGGGTTGGCTATGGCTACACCTTC,CASSYSLAGVGYGYTF
TRBJ2-1,.,14,.,TRBV7-8,TGTGCCAGCAGCCCCCTTAACGTGGCTGGTGAGCAGTTCTTC,CASSPLNVAGEQFF
TRBJ2-2,.,15,.,TRBV4-3,TGCGCCAGCAGCTCGCGGGTAGCGGCCGGGGGGGAGCTGTTTTTT,CASSSRVAAGGELFF
TRBJ1-5,.,12,.,TRBV28,TGTGCCAGCGTGTCTTACATGGAGACCCAGCATTTT,CASVSYMETQHF
TRBJ1-6,.,13,.,TRBV7-2,TGTGCCAGCAGCTTGGACTTGGATTCACCCCTCCACTTT,CASSLDLDSPLHF
TRBJ1-5,.,13,.,TRBV19,TGTGCCAGTATGGGAGTGTACAATCAGCCCCAGCATTTT,CASMGVYNQPQHF
TRBJ2-1,TRBD2,20,.,TRBV6-4,TGTGCCAGCAGTGACTCGGATCTAGCGGGAGTTCTAGACTCCTACAATGAGCAGTTCTTC,CASSDSDLAGVLDSYNEQFF
TRBJ2-7,TRBD1,16,.,TRBV6-5,TGTGCCAGCAGTTACAATTCCGACAGGGGACCCTACGAGCAGTACTTC,CASSYNSDRGPYEQYF
TRBJ1-1,TRBD1,11,.,TRBV5-6,TGTGCCAGCACGGACAGGGGGGAAGCTTTCTTT,CASTDRGEAFF
TRBJ1-5,.,12,.,TRBV29-1,TGCAGCGTTGGCGGGGGGAGGCAGCCCCAGCATTTT,CSVGGGRQPQHF
TRBJ1-5,TRBD1,14,.,TRBV28,TGTGCCAGCAGCTCGACAGGGGGCGACCAGCCCCAGCATTTT,CASSSTGGDQPQHF
TRBJ2-2,.,16,once,TRBV5-6,TGTGCCAGCAGCTTGCTTGTGAGTCTGAACACCGGGGAGCTGTTTTTT,CASSLLVSLNTGELFF
TRBJ1-2,TRBD1,14,.,TRBV19,TGTGCCAGTAGTCGGGACAGGGCCTCTTATGGCTACACCTTC,CASSRDRASYGYTF
TRBJ1-2,.,13,.,TRBV9,TGTGCCAGCAGCGTAAGCGGGGTGGAGGGCTACACCTTC,CASSVSGVEGYTF
TRBJ1-4,.,16,.,TRBV5-1,TGCGCCAGCAGCTTAAGTGAGGCCCCAACTAATGAAAAACTGTTTTTT,CASSLSEAPTNEKLFF
TRBJ2-7,TRBD1,13,once,TRBV2,TGTGCCAGCAGTGAGGTCAGGGGGTACGAGCAGTACTTC,CASSEVRGYEQYF
TRBJ2-1,TRBD2,15,.,TRBV9,TGTGCCAGCAGCGTAGCGGGAGGCCCTCGAAATGAGCAGTTCTTC,CASSVAGGPRNEQFF
TRBJ2-1,TRBD2,19,once,TRBV7-9,TGTGCCAGCAGCTTCTATGGCGGGGGGACTAGCAGAGACTACAATGAGCAGTTCTTC,CASSFYGGGTSRDYNEQFF
TRBJ1-1,.,12,.,TRBV24-1,TGTGCCACCAGTGATATACTCGGGACTGCTTTCTTT,CATSDILGTAFF
TRBJ2-7,TRBD2,13,.,TRBV10-3,TGTGCCATCAGTAGCGGGAGGGCCTACGAGCAGTACTTC,CAISSGRAYEQYF
TRBJ2-2,TRBD1,16,.,TRBV19,TGTGCCAGTAGTTTACAGGGGGGACCGAACACCGGGGAGCTGTTTTTT,CASSLQGGPNTGELFF
TRBJ2-7,.,17,.,TRBV19,TGTGCCAGTAGTATCTCGGCGGCTAGCTCTAGTTCCTACGAGCAGTACTTC,CASSISAASSSSYEQYF
TRBJ1-4,.,15,.,TRBV19,TGTGCCAGTAGTGTCGAGGGGAGGAGGAATGAAAAACTGTTTTTT,CASSVEGRRNEKLFF
TRBJ2-7,.,14,once,TRBV28,TGTGCCAGCAGTTCTACAGGGTATTCCTACGAGCAGTACTTC,CASSSTGYSYEQYF
TRBJ1-6,TRBD1,15,.,TRBV2,TGTGCCAGCAGTCCGCGGACAGGGGGTAATTCACCCCTCCACTTT,CASSPRTGGNSPLHF
TRBJ2-7,.,13,.,TRBV10-3,TGTGCCATCAACGGCGGTAGCTCCTACGAGCAGTACTTC,CAINGGSSYEQYF
TRBJ1-3,.,13,.,TRBV5-1,TGCGCCAGCAGTATGGGGCTTGGAAACACCATATATTTT,CASSMGLGNTIYF
TRBJ1-1,TRBD1,16,.,TRBV5-1,TGCGCCAGCAGCTTGGCCTCGGGACAGGGGGACCCTGAAGCTTTCTTT,CASSLASGQGDPEAFF
TRBJ2-6,TRBD1,19,.,TRBV4-3,TGCGCCAGCAGCCAAGCTCTAGACAGGGCGAGCTCTGGGGCCAACGTCCTGACTTTC,CASSQALDRASSGANVLTF
TRBJ2-4,.,15,.,TRBV6-6,TGTGCCAGCAGTTCTCGGCAGGGAGCCAAAAACATTCAGTACTTC,CASSSRQGAKNIQYF
TRBJ2-7,TRBD2,14,.,TRBV2,TGTGCCAGCACCGGACTAGCGGGCCCCTACGAGCAGTACTTC,CASTGLAGPYEQYF
TRBJ1-1,.,14,.,TRBV9,TGTGCCAGCAGCGTAGAACAGGATGCCACTGAAGCTTTCTTT,CASSVEQDATEAFF
TRBJ2-7,TRBD2,14,.,TRBV19,TGTGCCACCTCCCCGAGCGGGAGAATATACGAGCAGTACTTC,CATSPSGRIYEQYF
TRBJ2-2,.,15,.,TRBV10-3,TGTGCCATCAGCTCCGGGACTGGGGACCCCGGGGAGCTGTTTTTT,CAISSGTGDPGELFF
TRBJ1-3,.,15,once,TRBV7-2,TGTGCCAGCAGTCGCGGCCTTTACTCTGGAAACACCATATATTTT,CASSRGLYSGNTIYF
TRBJ1-6,TRBD1,12,.,TRBV28,TGTGCCAGCAGGACAGGGTCAGCACCCCTCCACTTT,CASRTGSAPLHF
TRBJ1-6,TRBD1,15,.,TRBV5-4,TGTGCCAGCAGCGTTCGGACAGGGCTAAATTCACCCCTCCACTTT,CASSVRTGLNSPLHF
TRBJ2-6,.,16,once,TRBV18,TGTGCCAGCTCAGGAACAGCCTTCTCTGGGGCCAACGTCCTGACTTTC,CASSGTAFSGANVLTF
TRBJ1-1,.,15,.,TRBV4-1,TGCGCCAGCAGCCTTCAGGGTTCGGGGAACACTGAAGCTTTCTTT,CASSLQGSGNTEAFF
TRBJ2-2,.,14,.,TRBV29-1,TGCAGCGTGGGCGGGGCAGGGAACACCGGGGAGCTGTTTTTT,CSVGGAGNTGELFF
TRBJ2-7,.,13,.,TRBV5-1,TGCGCCAGCAGCTTGGCCAGTCTCTACGAGCAGTACTTC,CASSLASLYEQYF
TRBJ2-7,TRBD2,17,once,TRBV18,TGTGCCAGCTCACCACCGAACCTAGCGGGAGGGACATACGAGCAGTACTTC,CASSPPNLAGGTYEQYF
TRBJ1-4,.,16,.,TRBV6-2/TRBV6-3,TGTGCCAGCAGTTACTCGATACGCCAGGGGAGAGAAAAACTGTTTTTT,CASSYSIRQGREKLFF
TRBJ1-2,TRBD1,15,.,TRBV11-2,TGTGCCAGCAGCGTAGCAGACAGGGGTGCCTATGGCTACACCTTC,CASSVADRGAYGYTF